These T cell receptor beta chains were read from a single sample in a study of blood T cell repertoires in COVID-19. The protocol was immunoSEQ multiplex PCR, while the TCRdb copy is restricted to in-frame clones and leaves out a portion. The sample records roughly 230,000 clones, over 70% being singletons. The sample comprised peripheral blood. Receptors were obtained from a man aged 35 to 55 with acute or convalescent COVID-19. Each CDR3 is given with its conserved first and last residue. D genes are given only for firm matches. Clone size is given for some rows only: seen once, a few or many times, or a class if the clone is expanded.

CDR3 protein: CASSDRDYNEQFF
CDR3 DNA: TGTGCCAGTAGTGACAGGGACTACAATGAGCAGTTCTTC
D gene: TRBD1
V gene: TRBV19
J gene: TRBJ2-1
clone size: many

CDR3 protein: CASRAGERSRWGYTF
CDR3 DNA: TGTGCCAGCAGAGCAGGGGAAAGGAGCCGATGGGGCTACACCTTC
D gene: -
V gene: TRBV6-5
J gene: TRBJ1-2
clone size: -

CDR3 protein: CASSDRSGGGGYTF
CDR3 DNA: TGTGCCAGCAGTGATAGGTCAGGGGGTGGTGGCTACACCTTC
D gene: TRBD1
V gene: TRBV2
J gene: TRBJ1-2
clone size: once

CDR3 protein: CATSVATGHGETQYF
CDR3 DNA: TGTGCCACCAGTGTCGCGACAGGGCATGGGGAGACCCAGTACTTC
D gene: TRBD1
V gene: TRBV24-1
J gene: TRBJ2-5
clone size: once

CDR3 protein: CASSRDRLYEQYF
CDR3 DNA: TGTGCCAGCAGCCGGGACAGGCTGTACGAGCAGTACTTC
D gene: TRBD1
V gene: TRBV12-3/TRBV12-4
J gene: TRBJ2-7
clone size: -

CDR3 protein: CASIGTGSADTQYF
CDR3 DNA: TGCGCCAGCATTGGAACAGGTTCGGCAGATACGCAGTATTTT
D gene: -
V gene: TRBV5-1
J gene: TRBJ2-3
clone size: -

CDR3 protein: CASSERSGRAFEQYF
CDR3 DNA: TGCGCCAGCAGCGAGAGGAGCGGGAGGGCCTTCGAGCAGTACTTC
D gene: TRBD2
V gene: TRBV5-1
J gene: TRBJ2-7
clone size: -

CDR3 protein: CAISRDRDEQFF
CDR3 DNA: TGTGCCATCAGCCGGGACAGGGATGAGCAGTTCTTC
D gene: TRBD1
V gene: TRBV10-3
J gene: TRBJ2-1
clone size: -

CDR3 protein: CATSPEGRHNEKLFF
CDR3 DNA: TGTGCCACCAGCCCTGAGGGGAGGCACAATGAAAAACTGTTTTTT
D gene: -
V gene: TRBV15
J gene: TRBJ1-4
clone size: -

CDR3 protein: CASSRNAGGGTDTQYF
CDR3 DNA: TGTGCCAGCAGTAGAAACGCGGGAGGGGGCACAGATACGCAGTATTTT
D gene: TRBD2
V gene: TRBV27
J gene: TRBJ2-3
clone size: -

CDR3 protein: CASRDRARGNTIYF
CDR3 DNA: TGTGCCAGCCGGGACAGGGCGCGGGGAAACACCATATATTTT
D gene: TRBD1
V gene: TRBV19
J gene: TRBJ1-3
clone size: few

CDR3 protein: CASSRDWQDTQYF
CDR3 DNA: TGTGCCAGCAGCAGGGACTGGCAAGATACGCAGTATTTT
D gene: -
V gene: TRBV7-2
J gene: TRBJ2-3
clone size: -

CDR3 protein: CSASMESDIQYF
CDR3 DNA: TGCAGTGCTAGTATGGAGTCAGACATTCAGTACTTC
D gene: -
V gene: TRBV20-1
J gene: TRBJ2-4
clone size: once

CDR3 protein: CASSSRGAGGYTF
CDR3 DNA: TGTGCCAGCAGCTCAAGAGGGGCGGGAGGCTACACCTTC
D gene: -
V gene: TRBV12-3/TRBV12-4
J gene: TRBJ1-2
clone size: few

CDR3 protein: CASSRDSRDYNEQFF
CDR3 DNA: TGTGCCAGCAGTAGGGACTCCCGCGACTACAATGAGCAGTTCTTC
D gene: -
V gene: TRBV6-2/TRBV6-3
J gene: TRBJ2-1
clone size: -